These 15 T cell receptor beta chains were sequenced from one sample in a study of graft-versus-host responses after intestinal transplantation. Researchers processed graft tissue to release intraepithelial and lamina propria lymphocytes. Only in-frame clones appear in the TCRdb table, and some are missing; sequencing was by immunoSEQ multiplex PCR. The sample shows approximately 15,000 clones, less than 85% of them seen only once. Material: ileum tissue, obtained approximately 110 days after intestinal transplant. The receptors were gathered from a human patient who received an intestinal transplant, so some T cells may come from the graft donor.

The rearrangement joins TRBV10-2 to TRBJ1-1; maybe TRBD1 (6 bases). CDR1 is WSHSY and CDR2 is SAAADI in the germline V gene. The CDR3 covers 13 residues. V was clipped by 5 bases and J by 4 bases, with 11 bases between them. CDR3 sequence reads: CASSLQGPTEAFF. CDR3 in DNA: TGCGCCAGCAGTCTACAGGGCCCCACTGAAGCTTTCTTT.

This clone was seen once. The chain is built from TRBV15 and TRBJ2-1, with TRBD2 as a possible D gene (7 bases). Trimming removed 5 bases from V and 0 bases from J, with 17 bases in between. The CDR3 is 17 amino acids. Germline CDR1 reads LNHNV; CDR2 reads YYDKDF (reference sequence). The CDR3 nucleotides read TGTGCCACCAGCGAAGACGGGGGGCTCAGCTCCTACAATGAGCAGTTCTTC. It specifies CATSEDGGLSSYNEQFF.

This clone was observed a handful of times. The chain combines TRBV7-9 with TRBJ1-1; D gene uncertain. Germline V gene sequence: CDR1 SEHNR, CDR2 FQNEAQ (reference sequence). V lost 1 base to trimming and J lost 5 bases, with 8 bases between them. The CDR3 length is 13 residues. The CDR3 bases are TGTGCCAGCAGCTTAGGACGTCCAACTGAAGCTTTCTTT. It encodes CASSLGRPTEAFF. Looking up the rest from reference TRBV7-9 and TRBJ1-1 gives the full variable domain: DTGVSQNPRHKITKRGQNVTFRCDPISEHNRLYWYRQTLGQGPEFLTYFQNEAQLEKSRLLSDRFSAERPKGSFSTLEIQRTEQGDSAMYLCASSLGRPTEAFFGQGTRLTVV.

A note on this clone: The sample contains more than one DNA sequence encoding this CDR3. The V and J genes are TRBV2 and TRBJ1-5; D may be TRBD1 (5 bases). V was trimmed by 1 base and J by 1 base, leaving 20 bases between them. Germline V CDR1 and CDR2: SNHLY, FYNNEI. This CDR3 comprises 19 residues. CDR3 in DNA: TGTGCCAGCAGTGAAGGGGGAAATAAGGGACGGTTGAGCAATCAGCCCCAGCATTTT. It specifies CASSEGGNKGRLSNQPQHF.

With respect to this clone: Other DNA sequences of this sample code for an identical CDR3. The chain has TRBV5-1 and TRBJ1-1; D perhaps matches TRBD1 (5 bases). This CDR3 has 15 residues. Germline CDR1 SGHRS, CDR2 YFSETQ. Trimming left V 4 bases short and J 1 base short, with 14 bases between. CDR3 amino acids: CASSEGLGRNTEAFF. The CDR3 coding sequence is TGCGCCAGCAGCGAAGGACTGGGGCGGAACACTGAAGCTTTCTTT.

This chain joins TRBV10-3 and TRBJ2-1; TRBD2 is a possible D gene (6 bases). The CDR3 consists of 16 residues. Germline values: CDR1 ENHRY, CDR2 SYGVKD. The V end was cut by 3 bases, the J end by 10 bases, with 22 bases between. For the CDR3, the DNA is TGTGCCATCAGTGATCCGGGGGAGCGGTTTCGATGGGAGCAGTTCTTC. Amino acid sequence: CAISDPGERFRWEQFF.

DNA of the CDR3: TGTGCCAGCAGCAAAGCGGCGGGACAGGTAAACGAGCAGTACTTC. Encoded protein: CASSKAAGQVNEQYF. The rearrangement links TRBV21-1 to TRBJ2-7; the table's D call of TRBD1 was not tested on the DNA. TRBV21-1 constitutes a pseudogene. CDR3 length equals 15 residues.

The chain combines TRBV4-1 with TRBJ1-4; weak D call: TRBD1 (5 bases). This CDR3 region has 14 residues. Germline V gene sequence: CDR1 MGHRA, CDR2 YSYEKL. Deletions cut 1 base from V and 10 bases from J, with 13 bases between. The CDR3 DNA reads TGCGCCAGCAGCCAAGCAAGGGTTGGGGGAAAACTGTTTTTT. Translation gives CASSQARVGGKLFF.

This rearrangement joins TRBV2 to TRBJ2-5; maybe TRBD2 (6 bases). V was pared by 6 bases and J by 5 bases, with 10 bases between. The CDR3 consists of 12 residues. Germline V gene sequence: CDR1 SNHLY, CDR2 FYNNEI. The CDR3, as DNA: TGTGCCAGCAGGGAGGGTGGGGAGACCCAGTACTTC. It codes for CASREGGETQYF.

The J gene is TRBJ1-1, the V gene TRBV28, with D maybe TRBD1 (5 bases). V was shortened by 8 bases and J by 3 bases, with 19 bases between the two germline ends. Germline V lookup: CDR1 MDHEN, CDR2 SYDVKM. The CDR3 extends over 15 amino acids. Here the CDR3 DNA reads TGTGCCAGCCCTCGAAGACAGAAATGGGACACTGAAGCTTTCTTT. This translates into CASPRRQKWDTEAFF.

The chain uses TRBV4-3 and TRBJ2-1; TRBD1 matches at 7 bases. CDR3 size: 17 residues. V lost 4 bases and J lost 5; bases outside the gene matches: 14. Germline-derived CDR1 and CDR2 are LGHNA and YSLEER. CDR3 nucleotide sequence: TGCGCCAGCAGCCCCGGGATTGTGGACAGGAGAAACAATGAGCAGTTCTTC. As protein: CASSPGIVDRRNNEQFF.

J is TRBJ2-2 and V is TRBV9; 10 bases are a match to TRBD2. The CDR3 totals 15 residues. The germline CDR1 and CDR2 sequences are SGDLS and YYNGEE. Unmatched junction bases numbered 0, after V lost 1 base and J lost 3 bases. The CDR3 region has the DNA TGTGCCAGCAGCGTACTAGCGGGAGACACCGGGGAGCTGTTTTTT. This encodes CASSVLAGDTGELFF.

The chain couples TRBV6-1 to TRBJ2-1, with D possibly TRBD1 on 6 matching bases. This CDR3 has 16 residues. CDR1 and CDR2 from the germline V gene are MNHNS and SASEGT. Trimming pared 4 bases from V and 1 base from J, leaving 14 bases between. The CDR3 nucleotides read TGTGCCAGCAGTGTCCAGGGGCGCTGGTCCTACAATGAGCAGTTCTTC. It encodes CASSVQGRWSYNEQFF.

V and J are TRBV7-8 and TRBJ2-2, with a weak D call TRBD2 (5 bases). This CDR3 is 17 amino acids long. The germline V gene has CDR1 SGHVS and CDR2 FQNEAQ. V gave up 1 base and J gave up 4 bases, with 16 bases separating them. In DNA, the CDR3 is TGTGCCAGCAGCTTAGGGGGTTTCGGGGTACGCACCGGGGAGCTGTTTTTT. This codes for CASSLGGFGVRTGELFF.

This clone was seen only a few times. V is TRBV11-1 and J is TRBJ2-1, with D maybe TRBD2 (5 bases). V shed 3 bases and J shed 5 bases, with 14 bases lying between them. The CDR3 totals 15 residues. Germline values: CDR1 SGHAT, CDR2 FQDESV (reference sequence). The CDR3 loop is CASSFLGGINNEQFF. The CDR3 bases are TGTGCCAGCAGCTTCCTAGGAGGTATCAACAATGAGCAGTTCTTC.